This T cell receptor (beta chain) was documented in a study of blood T cell repertoires in COVID-19 (TCRdb year 2020). With regard to the full study: Samples covering the acute and convalescent phases of COVID-19 were provided by collaborators in the United States, Italy and Spain. The material from the prospective study consisted of cDNA or gDNA derived from T cells, B-cell-depleted T cells, or PBMCs. Deeply sampled blood TCRbeta repertoires from subjects exposed to, actively infected with, or recovered from COVID-19 were included in the dataset. The repertoires were made available in a free public database intended to serve as a resource for research on the immune response to SARS-CoV-2. The samples were drawn from two sources: the first 160 participants of the ongoing ImmuneRACE study, and over 1,000 subjects contributed by 6 global collaborators. Sample metadata almost always included a de-identified subject ID, COVID-19 status, age in years and sex. Where HLA class I and class II types were available, the types were taken from metadata supplied by the sample provider, not from assay-based typing. Study-wide findings and limitations: How much clinical and demographic metadata was included differed by source and by participant, and the metadata was provided uncurated.

At one collaborating source in Seattle, patients were enrolled during active infection and were followed longitudinally through the course of disease. Collaborating institutions collected whole blood in K2EDTA tubes following their own protocols. For TCRbeta analysis, collaborators shipped samples in one of three forms: frozen whole blood, isolated PBMCs, or DNA extracted from either of those sample types. TCRbeta CDR3 regions were amplified from genomic DNA by means of the immunoSEQ Assay, a bias-controlled multiplex PCR. The paper's data handling went like this. The number of nucleated cells in each sample was estimated by amplification of reference gene primers within the assay. To quantify the absolute abundance of each unique TCRbeta CDR3 rearrangement, sequence reads were collapsed and filtered. Productive Simpson clonality was computed per sample as the square root of Simpson's diversity index over productive rearrangements. TCRdb carries this immuneACCESS record with in-frame sequences only. Its versions omit some clonotypes, under half of them owing to an unresolved V gene in the studies checked, with the rest unexplained. That table is the source of V, J and clone size, and D and trimming were worked out from the DNA. For this sample there are around 270,000 clones; approximately 85% appear just once. The ten largest make up roughly 0.87% of the sample.

The count of this clone is one. Its cognate antigen has yet to be identified. Within one base of it there is no much larger clone, and no base qualities were kept. V sheds 1 base and J sheds 2 bases, leaving 6 bases between their ends. As encoded in the germline V gene (reference sequence), CDR1 is LNHNV while CDR2 is YYDKDF. Counted from cysteine to phenylalanine, this CDR3 has 13 amino acids. The retained sequence is limited to the CDR3, 39 bases, with the frame set at the first base. This receptor was taken from a human donor with COVID-19, enrolled during active disease. The donor label of this sample is uncertain. Input material: peripheral blood. The sequence is built from TRBV15 and TRBJ2-7; tentative D gene TRBD1, with 5 bases matching. The nucleotide sequence is given as TGTGCCACCAGCAGAGGACAGACCTACGAGCAGTACTTC. Protein translation: CATSRGQTYEQYF.